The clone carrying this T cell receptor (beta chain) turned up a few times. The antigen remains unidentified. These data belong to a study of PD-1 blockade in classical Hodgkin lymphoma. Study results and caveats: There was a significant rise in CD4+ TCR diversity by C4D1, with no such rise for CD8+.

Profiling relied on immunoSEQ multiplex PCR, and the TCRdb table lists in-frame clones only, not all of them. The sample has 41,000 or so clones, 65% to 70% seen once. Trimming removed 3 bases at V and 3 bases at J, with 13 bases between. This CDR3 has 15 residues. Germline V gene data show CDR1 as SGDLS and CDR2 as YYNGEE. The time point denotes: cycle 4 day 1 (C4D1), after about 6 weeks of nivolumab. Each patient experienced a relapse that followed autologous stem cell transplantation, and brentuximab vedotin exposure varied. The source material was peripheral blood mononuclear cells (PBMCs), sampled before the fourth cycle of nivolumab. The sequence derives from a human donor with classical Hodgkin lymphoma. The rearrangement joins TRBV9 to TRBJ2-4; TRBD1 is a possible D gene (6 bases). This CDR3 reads CASSGIEGVKNIQYF. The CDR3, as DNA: TGTGCCAGCAGCGGCATCGAGGGGGTCAAAAACATTCAGTACTTC.